These 13 T cell receptor beta chains were sequenced from one sample in a study of blood T cells in healthy people across ages. Next came a second PCR, run for about 6 to 11 cycles, which used a sample-barcoded 5' primer along with a J-beta primer mix. TCRdb called the 5' RACE reads again in MiXCR, with one record for every CDR3 protein. The sample holds some 920,000 distinct CDR3 sequences; 51% are singletons and the top ten take roughly a fifth. The sequenced sample was blood. Receptors originate from a woman aged 55-69 years in good health.

The V and J genes are TRBV9 and TRBJ2-1; D is uncertain. This CDR3 is built from 17 residues. Per the germline V gene, CDR1 is SGDLS and CDR2 is YYNGEE. V was pared by 3 bases and J by 3 bases, with 19 bases between. The CDR3 here is CASSASFLGSGYNEQFF. CDR3 nucleotides: TGTGCCAGCAGCGCGTCCTTCCTAGGGTCGGGCTACAATGAGCAGTTCTTC. The complete variable domain, with remaining parts taken from reference TRBV9 and TRBJ2-1, reads DSGVTQTPKHLITATGQRVTLRCSPRSGDLSVYWYQQSLDQGLQFLIQYYNGEERAKGNILERFSAQQFPDLHSELNLSSLELGDSALYFCASSASFLGSGYNEQFFGPGTRLTVL.

The V call is TRBV20-1, the J call TRBJ1-2; 7 bases match TRBD1. J lost 8 bases, V lost 4 bases, and 7 bases had no gene match. The germline CDR1 and CDR2 sequences are DFQATT and SNEGSKA (reference sequence). The CDR3 spans 12 residues. CDR3 residues: CSAITRGEGYTF. CDR3 DNA: TGCAGTGCTATTACCAGGGGGGAAGGCTACACCTTC.

The gene calls are TRBV20-1 and TRBJ2-5; possible D gene TRBD1, 6 bases. The ends were cut back, 3 bases at V and 5 bases at J, with 16 bases in the middle. The CDR3 loop spans 14 amino acids. Germline CDR1 and CDR2: DFQATT and SNEGSKA (reference sequence). In nucleotides, the CDR3 is TGCAGTGCTAGGAGGGGTGGGGGCGGCGAGACCCAGTACTTC. Amino acid sequence: CSARRGGGGETQYF.

This clonotype was counted between two and nine times. The chain uses TRBV5-1 and TRBJ2-1, with D perhaps matching TRBD2 (5 bases). The V and J ends lost 4 bases and 0 bases respectively, with 11 bases between them. CDR3 size: 15 residues. Germline CDR1 SGHRS, CDR2 YFSETQ. CDR3 coding DNA: TGCGCCAGCAGCGACGGGATTTTCTCCTACAATGAGCAGTTCTTC. Its protein product is CASSDGIFSYNEQFF.

The V gene is TRBV6-2 or TRBV6-3, the J gene TRBJ2-5, with TRBD2 matching over 15 bases. TRBJ2-7 explains the end of the DNA better; the J call may be wrong. The CDR3 extends over 16 amino acids. Germline loops: CDR1 MNHEY, CDR2 SVGEGT. CDR3 DNA sequence: TGTGCCAGCAGTACGGGACTAGCGGGAGGACCCACCGAGCAGTACTTC. Protein product: CASSTGLAGGPTEQYF.

The rearrangement links TRBV7-8 to TRBJ2-1; D is ambiguous. Trimming left V 3 bases short and J 6 bases short, with 9 bases between. Germline V gene lookup returns CDR1 SGHVS and CDR2 FQNEAQ. CDR3 length: 13 amino acids. CDR3 sequence: CASSFAGTNEQFF. CDR3 in DNA: TGTGCCAGCAGCTTTGCCGGCACCAATGAGCAGTTCTTC.

This clonotype was counted between two and nine times. V is TRBV29-1 and J is TRBJ2-7; 12 positions match TRBD2. V was clipped by 2 bases and J by 4 bases; unmatched bases: 6. CDR3 length: 15 amino acids. Germline assignment: CDR1 SQVTM and CDR2 ANQGSEA. CDR3 region: CSVETRLAGEYEQYF. The CDR3 bases are TGCAGCGTTGAAACAAGACTAGCGGGAGAGTACGAGCAGTACTTC.

This clonotype showed up just once. The chain couples TRBV7-9 to TRBJ2-4, with 7 bases fitting TRBD2. The J call may be in error: the DNA end matches TRBJ2-7 better. Germline CDR1 and CDR2: SEHNR and FQNEAQ (reference sequence). This CDR3 has 16 amino acids. The CDR3 DNA reads TGTGCCAGCAGCTTAAGCAAGCAGCGGGGAACATACGAGCAGTACTTC. Translation: CASSLSKQRGTYEQYF.

This clonotype was counted only a few times. The chain employs TRBV12-3 or TRBV12-4 and TRBJ1-5, with TRBD1 as a possible D gene (6 bases). Trimming took 8 bases from V and 4 from J, leaving 21 bases between them. This CDR3 region has 16 residues. DNA for the CDR3: TGTGCCAGCCAGGGGCAGGGAACAACAAAAAATCAGCCCCAGCATTTT. This encodes CASQGQGTTKNQPQHF.

The V gene is TRBV20-1, the J gene TRBJ1-5, with 11 bases matching TRBD1. Germline loops: CDR1 DFQATT, CDR2 SNEGSKA (reference sequence). J lost 1 base, V lost 6 bases, and 5 bases had no gene match. This CDR3 has 15 residues. The CDR3 loop is CSARDRGKSNQPQHF. The CDR3 nucleotides read TGCAGTGCCAGGGACAGGGGGAAGAGCAATCAGCCCCAGCATTTT.

This rearrangement joins TRBV4-2 to TRBJ2-1; TRBD2 matches 10 bases. From germline, CDR1 is LGHNA and CDR2 YNFKEQ. The CDR3 has 16 amino acids. Germline trimming cut 0 bases from V and 10 bases from J; bases unmatched to any gene: 9. CDR3 nucleotides: TGTGCCAGCAGCCAAGATCGGGCTAGCGGGAGAGGCGAGCAGTTCTTC. Amino acid sequence: CASSQDRASGRGEQFF.

Only one count was recorded for this clonotype. V and J are TRBV10-1 and TRBJ1-5; D perhaps matches TRBD1 (6 bases). CDR3 length: 13 amino acids. The germline V and J ends were trimmed by 8 bases and 7 bases, with 15 bases remaining between them. Germline CDR1 and CDR2: WNHNN and SYGVQD (reference sequence). CDR3: CASSEGVSQPQHF. In nucleotides, the CDR3 is TGCGCCAGCTCTGAGGGGGTCTCGCAGCCCCAGCATTTT.

J is TRBJ2-1 and V is TRBV6-2 or TRBV6-3; tentatively, D is TRBD2 (5 bases). CDR3 length: 12 residues. V dropped 6 bases and J dropped 10 bases, with 13 bases sitting between them. From germline, CDR1 is MNHEY and CDR2 SVGEGT. The CDR3 region is CASRGRGWEQFF. The CDR3 bases are TGTGCCAGCAGGGGCCGGGGTTGGGAGCAGTTCTTC.